The subject of this entry is one TCR beta chain. This sample was taken from a study of T cell changes during pregnancy in multiple sclerosis. The protocol was immunoSEQ multiplex PCR, while the TCRdb copy is restricted to in-frame clones and leaves out a portion. This repertoire shows around 35,000 clones, approximately 91% found once; its top ten account for 0.39%. The CDR3 is 13 amino acids. The V end was cut by 4 bases, the J end by 4 bases, with 9 bases between. CDR1 is WSHSY, CDR2 SAAADI, per germline. The material sequenced was CD4+ T cells from peripheral blood mononuclear cells, taken in the second trimester of pregnancy. This receptor was obtained from a female donor with multiple sclerosis, enrolled in a pregnancy study. V is TRBV10-2 and J is TRBJ2-3; D remains ambiguous. CDR3 in DNA: TGCGCCAGCAGTGTTCTATTCCCAGATACGCAGTATTTT. Translating it yields CASSVLFPDTQYF.